Detailed here is one T cell receptor (beta chain). In its sample, this clone was seen many times. It has no known antigen specificity. With the read ending 3 residues before the CDR3 end, the germline J gene is used to fill in that end. This sample is drawn from a study of T cell clonality in common variable immunodeficiency (dated by TCRdb to about 2015). What the authors observed across the whole study: The authors noted that sequencing repertoires of T cell subpopulations would be needed to clarify what caused the increased clonality in CVID. Even though DNA input was equal, the average per sample came to 65,000 to 85,000 unique sequences for controls compared with some 29,000 for CVID samples. Fewer TCRbeta clones were shared among CVID subjects than among healthy controls (p < 0.0001). TCRbeta clonality was higher in CVID subjects than in healthy controls (t-test p = 0.018), and the increase was most characteristic of about a third of subjects. Fewer deletions and N-nucleotide insertions were reportedly observed in CVID TCRbeta sequences, and highly modified clones with 13 or more V deletions were reportedly absent from CVID TCRbeta sequences. Patient heterogeneity within the CVID cohort put limits on correlating repertoire features with clinical complications.

For sequencing input, CVID and control samples contributed equivalent amounts of genomic DNA. For every sample, a 60 bp segment covering the rearranged TCRbeta CDR3 region was amplified and then sequenced. TCRbeta amplification used the immunoSEQ assay, a bias-corrected multiplex PCR with high-throughput sequencing. Regarding the original processing steps: Every unique nucleotide sequence was considered a clone and was annotated with V, D and J genes, copy number and frequency. Sequences were labeled productive if in frame, and non-productive if out of frame or containing stop codons. Clonality was calculated from Shannon's entropy as previously described. The predicted amino acid sequences of productive clones were used to derive mean CDR3 Kyte-Doolittle hydropathy. Scaled V gene usage was hierarchically clustered using Manhattan distance and complete linkage with the R hclust function. Sharing of clones by CDR3 amino acid sequence was evaluated by resampling 12 repertoires per group over 100 rounds. The repertoires were searched for 60 to 70 published EBV-specific TCRbeta sequences and some 250 published CMV-specific TCRbeta sequences. After a couple of CVID samples that produced fewer than 10,000 sequences were dropped from the analysis, 35 to 45 CVID repertoires remained. In TCRdb, the immuneACCESS table is reduced to in-frame sequences with V and J assigned. These tables do not hold every clone; where another copy was compared, an unresolved V gene accounts for under half, and the others remain unexplained. That table furnishes V, J and clone size, whereas the DNA furnished D and trimming. The sample features roughly 23,000 clones, and none is a singleton. The ten largest clones add up to about 10% of the sample.

Looking up the germline V gene (reference sequence) yields CDR1 GTSNPN and CDR2 SVGIG. The CDR3 runs 10 amino acids, cysteine and phenylalanine included. The DNA covers only part of the CDR3, 21 bases in frame from base 1. Trimming takes 4 bases from V and 7 bases from J, and the germline ends sit 7 bases apart. Standard criteria were used to diagnose CVID, namely serum IgG, IgA and/or IgM reduced below the normal range together with specific antibody deficiency. There were around 44 subjects in the CVID group (around 15 female and roughly 29 male), ranging in age from about 8 to 65 years, with a mean age of roughly 40. Both CVID patients and healthy controls were predominantly of Caucasian heritage. All CVID subjects had received replacement immunoglobulin therapy for at least one year at the time of study participation. At the time of blood collection, no CVID subject was ill or was being treated with immunomodulatory or immunosuppressive medication. Heparinized peripheral whole blood samples of about 4.5 to 9 ml were collected from each donor. TCRbeta CDR3 repertoires were sequenced from genomic DNA of adults with common variable immune deficiency (CVID) and healthy adult controls. To isolate peripheral blood mononuclear cells, diluted blood was subjected to density centrifugation over Hypaque 1077 or Ficoll-Paque. Genomic DNA was obtained from unsorted mononuclear cells using either Qiagen column purification or a centrifugation-based method.

Recombination connected TRBV30 to TRBJ1-1; there is no confident call for the D gene. The clonotype comes from a human donor with common variable immunodeficiency. Sequencing was done on a sample of peripheral blood mononuclear cells. CDR3 bases read: TGTGCCTGGAAGGTGGTTGAA. The resulting protein is CAWKVVE. The CDR3, in full, reads CAWKVVEAFF.